Following are 2 T cell receptor beta chains from one sample sequenced in a study of T-cell reconstitution after alpha-beta-depleted transplantation in children. TCRbeta library construction was performed incorporating unique molecular identifiers. TCRdb passed the PCR reads through MiXCR, listing each CDR3 protein once. This table has around 700,000 distinct CDR3 sequences, roughly 14% appearing once. Sequences were derived from PBMCs, sampled before TCRalphabeta/CD19-depleted stem cell transplant. These receptors were taken from a girl aged 2-9 years with congenital amegakaryocytic thrombocytopenia, due to receive a stem cell transplant.

V and J are TRBV29-1 and TRBJ2-2; TRBD2 aligns across 10 bases. After removal of 3 bases from V and 1 base from J, the junction contained 5 bases not matched to a gene. The CDR3 loop spans 16 amino acids. Germline loops: CDR1 SQVTM, CDR2 ANQGSEA. The CDR3 reads CSVDGTSDRNTGELFF. CDR3 DNA: TGCAGCGTTGATGGGACTAGCGATCGGAACACCGGGGAGCTGTTTTTT.

The chain joins TRBV7-2 to TRBJ2-1; D remains ambiguous. V lost 7 bases to trimming and J lost 8 bases, with 21 bases between them. This CDR3 region has 15 residues. Germline assignment: CDR1 SGHTA and CDR2 FQGNSA. The CDR3 spells CASTHGVPSSDEQFF. In DNA, the CDR3 is TGTGCCAGCACCCATGGAGTTCCCTCTTCCGATGAGCAGTTCTTC.